The T cell receptor (beta chain) described here comes from a study of blood T cell repertoires in COVID-19. This CDR3 has 15 residues. CDR1 and CDR2 from the germline V gene are SGHTA and FQGNSA. Trimming pared 7 bases from V and 2 bases from J, leaving 16 bases between. Here immunoSEQ multiplex PCR was the method, and the copy in TCRdb shows in-frame clones only, minus some. The data hold around 190,000 clones, with 80% to 85% observed a single time. Source material: PBMCs or T cells enriched from blood (not recorded which). The rearrangement links TRBV7-2 to TRBJ2-3; a possible D gene is TRBD1 (5 bases). This TCR was sampled from a woman in her 30s who had been exposed to COVID-19. The CDR3 sequence: CASTGLQDPTDTQYF. CDR3 nucleotides: TGTGCCAGCACCGGATTACAGGATCCCACAGATACGCAGTATTTT.